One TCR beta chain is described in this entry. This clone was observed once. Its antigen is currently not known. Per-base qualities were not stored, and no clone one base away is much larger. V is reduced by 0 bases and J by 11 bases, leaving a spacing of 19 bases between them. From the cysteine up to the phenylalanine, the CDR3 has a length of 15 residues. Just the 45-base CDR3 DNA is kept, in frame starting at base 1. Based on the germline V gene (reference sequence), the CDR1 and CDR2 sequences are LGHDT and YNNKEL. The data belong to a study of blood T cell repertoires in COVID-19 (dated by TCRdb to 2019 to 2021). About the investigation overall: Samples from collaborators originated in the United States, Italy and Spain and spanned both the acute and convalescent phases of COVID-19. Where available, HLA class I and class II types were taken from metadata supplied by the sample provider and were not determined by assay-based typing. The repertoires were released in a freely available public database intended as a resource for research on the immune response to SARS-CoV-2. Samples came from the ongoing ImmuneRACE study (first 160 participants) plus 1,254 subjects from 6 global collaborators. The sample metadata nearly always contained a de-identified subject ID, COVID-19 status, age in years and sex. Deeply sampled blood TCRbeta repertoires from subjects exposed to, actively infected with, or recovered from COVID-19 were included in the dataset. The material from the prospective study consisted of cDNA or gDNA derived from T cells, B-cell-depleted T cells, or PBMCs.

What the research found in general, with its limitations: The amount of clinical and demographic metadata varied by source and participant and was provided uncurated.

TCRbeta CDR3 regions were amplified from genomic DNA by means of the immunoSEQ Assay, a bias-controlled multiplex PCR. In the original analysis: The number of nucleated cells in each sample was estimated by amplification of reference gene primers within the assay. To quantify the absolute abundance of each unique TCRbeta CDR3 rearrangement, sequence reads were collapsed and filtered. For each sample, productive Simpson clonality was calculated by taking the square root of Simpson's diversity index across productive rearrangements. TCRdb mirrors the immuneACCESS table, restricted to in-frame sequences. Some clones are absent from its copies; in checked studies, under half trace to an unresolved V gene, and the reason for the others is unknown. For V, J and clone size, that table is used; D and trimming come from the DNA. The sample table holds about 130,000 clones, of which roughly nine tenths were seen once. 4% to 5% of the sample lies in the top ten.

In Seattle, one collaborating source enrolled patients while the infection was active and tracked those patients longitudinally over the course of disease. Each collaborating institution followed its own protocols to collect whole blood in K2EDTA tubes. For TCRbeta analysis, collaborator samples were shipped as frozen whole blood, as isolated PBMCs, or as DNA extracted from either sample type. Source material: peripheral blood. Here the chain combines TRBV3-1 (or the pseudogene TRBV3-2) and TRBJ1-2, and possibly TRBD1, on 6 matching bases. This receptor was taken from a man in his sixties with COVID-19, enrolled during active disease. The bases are TGTGCCAGCAGCCAAGACCCGCAGGGGTTCTCGGGATACACCTTC. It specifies CASSQDPQGFSGYTF.